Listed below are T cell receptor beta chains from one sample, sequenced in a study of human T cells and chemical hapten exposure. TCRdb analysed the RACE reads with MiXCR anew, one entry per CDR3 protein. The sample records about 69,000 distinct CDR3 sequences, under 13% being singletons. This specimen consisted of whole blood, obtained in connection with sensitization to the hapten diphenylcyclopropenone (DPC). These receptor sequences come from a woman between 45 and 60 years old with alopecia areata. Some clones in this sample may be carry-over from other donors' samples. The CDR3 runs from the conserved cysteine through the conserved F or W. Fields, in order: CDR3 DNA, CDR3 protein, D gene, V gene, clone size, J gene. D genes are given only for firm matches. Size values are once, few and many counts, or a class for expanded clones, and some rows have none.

cdr3_nt: TGCAGCGCTATCCTCCCCCCTAACGAGCAGTACTTC; cdr3_aa: CSAILPPNEQYF; d_call: .; v_call: TRBV29-1; clone_size: .; j_call: TRBJ2-7
cdr3_nt: TGTGCCAGCAGCGCGAAACAGGGCGCTGGGCGGTCACCCCTCCACTTT; cdr3_aa: CASSAKQGAGRSPLHF; d_call: .; v_call: TRBV5-4; clone_size: few; j_call: TRBJ1-6
cdr3_nt: TGCAGCGTGACGGCAGGGGAGGGTTCACCCCTCCACTTT; cdr3_aa: CSVTAGEGSPLHF; d_call: .; v_call: TRBV29-1; clone_size: many; j_call: TRBJ1-6
cdr3_nt: TGCGCCAGCTCGACAGGTTTAGGGGAGACCCAGTACTTC; cdr3_aa: CASSTGLGETQYF; d_call: .; v_call: TRBV10-1; clone_size: few; j_call: TRBJ2-5
cdr3_nt: TGTGCCAGCAGCTTAAGGACGGGAGTAAGTCCCAATGAGCAGTTCTTC; cdr3_aa: CASSLRTGVSPNEQFF; d_call: .; v_call: TRBV11-2; clone_size: many; j_call: TRBJ2-1
cdr3_nt: TGTGCCAGCACCCAGATCGTAGGCTGGGGCTACACCTTC; cdr3_aa: CASTQIVGWGYTF; d_call: .; v_call: TRBV6-1; clone_size: many; j_call: TRBJ1-2
cdr3_nt: TGCAGTGCTAGAGGGCTTATACCGAGCTCCTACAATGAGCAGTTCTTC; cdr3_aa: CSARGLIPSSYNEQFF; d_call: .; v_call: TRBV20-1; clone_size: many; j_call: TRBJ2-1
cdr3_nt: TGTGCCAGCAGCAACAGCGGGGGATCCTATAATGAGCAGTTCTTC; cdr3_aa: CASSNSGGSYNEQFF; d_call: TRBD2; v_call: TRBV7-9; clone_size: few; j_call: TRBJ2-1
cdr3_nt: TGTGCCAGCAGCACCTCAGACGTGCCCTCCTACGAGCAGTACTTC; cdr3_aa: CASSTSDVPSYEQYF; d_call: .; v_call: TRBV14; clone_size: many; j_call: TRBJ2-7
cdr3_nt: TGTGCCAGCAGCACGGACAGGGGAAGATCGAATCAGCCCCAGCATTTT; cdr3_aa: CASSTDRGRSNQPQHF; d_call: TRBD1; v_call: TRBV5-6; clone_size: many; j_call: TRBJ1-5
cdr3_nt: TGTGCCAGCAGGGACACGGCCGGAAAAGCTTTCTTT; cdr3_aa: CASRDTAGKAFF; d_call: .; v_call: TRBV6-1; clone_size: .; j_call: TRBJ1-1
cdr3_nt: TGCAGCGCTGCGGGATGGGGAGCTTTCTTT; cdr3_aa: CSAAGWGAFF; d_call: .; v_call: TRBV29-1; clone_size: few; j_call: TRBJ1-1
cdr3_nt: TGTGCCAGCAGCCTCCACAGGGGCGACTATGGCTACACCTTC; cdr3_aa: CASSLHRGDYGYTF; d_call: TRBD1; v_call: TRBV3-1; clone_size: many; j_call: TRBJ1-2
cdr3_nt: TGTGCCAGCACCCCCTTAAGGACAGCTAAAGAGACCCAGTACTTC; cdr3_aa: CASTPLRTAKETQYF; d_call: .; v_call: TRBV2; clone_size: many; j_call: TRBJ2-5
cdr3_nt: TGTGCCAGCAGCTCTACAGGGGATTTCACTGAAGCTTTCTTT; cdr3_aa: CASSSTGDFTEAFF; d_call: TRBD1; v_call: TRBV12-3/TRBV12-4; clone_size: many; j_call: TRBJ1-1
cdr3_nt: TGCAGCGTTGGCGGAAGCTCCTACAATGAGCAGTTCTTC; cdr3_aa: CSVGGSSYNEQFF; d_call: .; v_call: TRBV29-1; clone_size: many; j_call: TRBJ2-1
cdr3_nt: TGCAGCGTTGAAGAAATGACAAGGTGGGCGAACACTGAAGCTTTCTTT; cdr3_aa: CSVEEMTRWANTEAFF; d_call: .; v_call: TRBV29-1; clone_size: many; j_call: TRBJ1-1
cdr3_nt: TGCAGTGCTAGCGGTCGGGGGGCCAACCAAGAGACCCAGTACTTC; cdr3_aa: CSASGRGANQETQYF; d_call: .; v_call: TRBV20-1; clone_size: .; j_call: TRBJ2-5
cdr3_nt: TGTGCCAGCAGCCAGGTATACCACACTGAAGCTTTCTTT; cdr3_aa: CASSQVYHTEAFF; d_call: .; v_call: TRBV3-1; clone_size: many; j_call: TRBJ1-1
cdr3_nt: TGCGCCAGCAGCCAAGATTACCCAGATTCCTACAATGAGCAGTTCTTC; cdr3_aa: CASSQDYPDSYNEQFF; d_call: .; v_call: TRBV4-1; clone_size: many; j_call: TRBJ2-1
cdr3_nt: TGCAGTGCTTTCTTAGGACTAGCGGCCTACAATGAGCAGTTCTTC; cdr3_aa: CSAFLGLAAYNEQFF; d_call: TRBD2; v_call: TRBV20-1; clone_size: many; j_call: TRBJ2-1
cdr3_nt: TGTGCCAGCAGTTCCGTAGCGGGAACCTACAATGAGCAGTTCTTC; cdr3_aa: CASSSVAGTYNEQFF; d_call: TRBD2; v_call: TRBV28; clone_size: many; j_call: TRBJ2-1
cdr3_nt: TGCAGCGTTGAAGTTTACGATACGCAGTATTTT; cdr3_aa: CSVEVYDTQYF; d_call: .; v_call: TRBV29-1; clone_size: many; j_call: TRBJ2-3
cdr3_nt: TGCGCCAGCAGCCAAGCCAGGACGGAGAAACTGTTTTTT; cdr3_aa: CASSQARTEKLFF; d_call: .; v_call: TRBV4-1; clone_size: few; j_call: TRBJ1-4
cdr3_nt: TGTGCCAGCAGTTTCGGGGGCCCGGGCATGGATGGCTACACCTTC; cdr3_aa: CASSFGGPGMDGYTF; d_call: .; v_call: TRBV12-3/TRBV12-4; clone_size: many; j_call: TRBJ1-2
cdr3_nt: TGCAGTGCTATGGACAGGGGGTTCAATCAGCCCCAGCATTTT; cdr3_aa: CSAMDRGFNQPQHF; d_call: TRBD1; v_call: TRBV20-1; clone_size: many; j_call: TRBJ1-5
cdr3_nt: TGTGCCAGCTCACCGGCGGTCTCCTCAACTGAAGCTTTCTTT; cdr3_aa: CASSPAVSSTEAFF; d_call: .; v_call: TRBV18; clone_size: many; j_call: TRBJ1-1
cdr3_nt: TGTGCCAGCAGCTACGACAGGGTTGCCACTGAAGCTTTCTTT; cdr3_aa: CASSYDRVATEAFF; d_call: TRBD1; v_call: TRBV6-2/TRBV6-3; clone_size: .; j_call: TRBJ1-1
cdr3_nt: TGTGCCAGTAGCGGGGGCTCTGGGGCCAACGTCCTGACTTTC; cdr3_aa: CASSGGSGANVLTF; d_call: .; v_call: TRBV19; clone_size: many; j_call: TRBJ2-6
cdr3_nt: TGTGCCAGACGGACAGGGTCGAATTCACCCCTCCACTTT; cdr3_aa: CARRTGSNSPLHF; d_call: TRBD1; v_call: TRBV19; clone_size: many; j_call: TRBJ1-6
cdr3_nt: TGTGCCAGTAGTAGACTAGCGGGAGGTCTGTGGGACAATGAGCAGTTCTTC; cdr3_aa: CASSRLAGGLWDNEQFF; d_call: TRBD2; v_call: TRBV19; clone_size: .; j_call: TRBJ2-1
cdr3_nt: TGTGCCAGCAGCCAAAGAGGGCTAGCGCGGAGGGACACTGAAGCTTTCTTT; cdr3_aa: CASSQRGLARRDTEAFF; d_call: .; v_call: TRBV16; clone_size: many; j_call: TRBJ1-1
cdr3_nt: TGTGCCACCAGTGATTCGTCCAATGAGCAGTTCTTC; cdr3_aa: CATSDSSNEQFF; d_call: .; v_call: TRBV24-1; clone_size: .; j_call: TRBJ2-1
cdr3_nt: TGTGCCAGCACCGGTCGTGCGCTCTCTTTT; cdr3_aa: CASTGRALSF; d_call: .; v_call: TRBV2; clone_size: .; j_call: TRBJ2-2
cdr3_nt: TGCGCCAGCAGGTCGACAGGGAACACCGGGGAGCTGTTTTTT; cdr3_aa: CASRSTGNTGELFF; d_call: .; v_call: TRBV5-1; clone_size: .; j_call: TRBJ2-2
cdr3_nt: TGTGCCAGTAGTATAGATTGGAGGAAGACCCAGTACTTC; cdr3_aa: CASSIDWRKTQYF; d_call: .; v_call: TRBV19; clone_size: few; j_call: TRBJ2-5
cdr3_nt: TGTGCCAGCAGTTTATGGGAGGGAGAAGGCGAGCAGTACTTC; cdr3_aa: CASSLWEGEGEQYF; d_call: TRBD2; v_call: TRBV27; clone_size: many; j_call: TRBJ2-7